The subject of this entry is one T cell receptor beta chain. The authors prepared the TCRbeta library with unique molecular identifiers. TCRdb re-called the PCR reads with MiXCR, one entry per CDR3 protein. The sample contains about 640,000 distinct CDR3 sequences, roughly 15% of which appear only once. V lost 3 bases and J 5 bases, leaving 15 bases between the germline ends. From germline, CDR1 is SGHTA and CDR2 FQGTGA. The CDR3 is 15 amino acids. These data are taken from a study of T-cell reconstitution after alpha-beta-depleted transplantation in children. The source of this sequence is a human donor who donated a stem cell graft to a child with acute myeloid leukemia. The J gene is TRBJ2-3, the V gene TRBV7-3, with D unclear. The sample in question was PBMCs from the stem cell graft donor, obtained from the stem cell graft. In DNA form, the CDR3 reads TGTGCCAGCAGCTTCTCCCCAAACAAGGGAGATACGCAGTATTTT. Protein product: CASSFSPNKGDTQYF.